Below, 9 T cell receptor beta chains from the same sample are listed, as sequenced in a study of CD8 T cells in Susac syndrome. RNA amounts of about 0.45 to 1 ug underwent reverse transcription with random hexamers. Using its own MiXCR run on the immunoSEQ multiplex PCR reads, TCRdb lists one record per CDR3 protein. The table records about 130,000 distinct CDR3 sequences, around 95% of them present only once. Sequences were obtained from CD4+ T cells from PBMCs. The source is a human donor in good health.

This chain connects TRBV6-2 or TRBV6-3 to TRBJ2-5; D may be TRBD1 (6 bases). The germline V and J ends were trimmed by 3 bases and 4 bases, with 18 bases remaining between them. Germline-derived CDR1 and CDR2 are MNHEY and SVGEGT. The length of the CDR3 is 16 residues. CDR3 nucleotides: TGTGCCAGCAGTTATTCGGTACAGGGAAAAGGAGAGACCCAGTACTTC. As protein: CASSYSVQGKGETQYF.

The J gene is TRBJ2-1, the V gene TRBV3-1, with D possibly being TRBD1 (6 bases). The CDR3 is made up of 15 amino acids. V was clipped by 4 bases and J by 4 bases, with 14 bases between them. Looked up from germline, CDR1 is LGHDT and CDR2 is YNNKEL (reference sequence). In DNA, the CDR3 is TGTGCCAGCAGCCTTCCCGGGACATCTTACAATGAGCAGTTCTTC. As protein: CASSLPGTSYNEQFF.

The gene calls are TRBV5-1 and TRBJ2-7; unclear D gene. V was pared by 4 bases and J by 2 bases, with 16 bases between. The germline CDR1 and CDR2 sequences are SGHRS and YFSETQ. The CDR3 is 15 residues long. The DNA for the CDR3 is TGCGCCAGCAGCCCAATGACCTTAGGCCCCTACGAGCAGTACTTC. Translated, it gives CASSPMTLGPYEQYF.

This clonotype is a singleton in its sample. This chain joins TRBV6-6 and TRBJ2-1; tentatively, D is TRBD1 or TRBD2 (5 bases each). This CDR3 region has 14 residues. Germline V gene sequence: CDR1 MNHNY, CDR2 SVGAGI (reference sequence). V gave up 6 bases and J gave up 3 bases, with 12 bases separating them. The CDR3, as DNA: TGTGCCAGCAGAGACGGGACCTTCTACAATGAGCAGTTCTTC. Protein product: CASRDGTFYNEQFF.

The chain is built from TRBV6-2 or TRBV6-3 and TRBJ1-5; D remains unclear. This CDR3 is built from 18 residues. V was cut by 2 bases and J by 1 base, with 18 bases left in between. Looked up from germline, CDR1 is MNHEY and CDR2 is SVGEGT. The CDR3 sequence is CASSYGFLRTPSNQPQHF. The CDR3 DNA sequence: TGTGCCAGCAGTTACGGCTTCCTGAGGACTCCGAGCAATCAGCCCCAGCATTTT.

The chain uses TRBV20-1 and TRBJ2-1, with 10 bases identical to TRBD2. This CDR3 spans 13 amino acids. Germline loops: CDR1 DFQATT, CDR2 SNEGSKA (reference sequence). The CDR3 region is CIAPAGGMNEQFF. The DNA of the CDR3 is TGCATTGCACCAGCGGGAGGGATGAATGAGCAGTTCTTC.

This sequence joins TRBV14 and TRBJ2-3; no reliable D call. CDR1 and CDR2 (germline): SGHDN, FVKESK. Trimming took off 4 bases at V and 9 bases at J, with 8 bases between the two ends. CDR3 size: 11 residues. CDR3: CASSPGRTQYF. The CDR3 coding sequence is TGTGCCAGCAGCCCGGGCAGGACGCAGTATTTT.

CDR3 nucleotide sequence: TGTGCCAGCAGCTTAGGACTAGCGGGAGTCTCCTACGAGCAGTACTTC. Protein product: CASSLGLAGVSYEQYF. The rearrangement uses TRBV7-2 and TRBJ2-7; 12 bases line up with TRBD2. The germline V gene encodes CDR1 SGHTA and CDR2 FQGNSA. Trimming took 1 base from V and 0 from J; bases not matched to a gene: 1. There are 16 residues in the CDR3.

The chain employs TRBV5-1 and TRBJ2-4; the D gene could be TRBD1 or TRBD2 (6 bases each). Between the trimmed V and J ends, which lost 5 bases and 5 bases, there was a span of 14 bases. Germline CDR1 is SGHRS and CDR2 is YFSETQ. The CDR3 consists of 14 residues. The CDR3 spells CASSPPGAENIQYF. CDR3 bases: TGCGCCAGCAGTCCCCCGGGGGCCGAAAACATTCAGTACTTC.